Each of the 7 T cell receptor beta chains below was sequenced from the same sample in a study of siplizumab effects on memory and regulatory T cells. Clones were read by immunoSEQ multiplex PCR, and TCRdb kept only the in-frame ones, dropping some. This table has about 91,000 clones, 93% appearing once. The sequenced material came from CD8+ T cells sorted from blood. These receptors were collected from a human donor in good health.

V is TRBV7-9 and J is TRBJ2-3; D is ambiguous. Per the germline V gene, CDR1 is SEHNR and CDR2 is FQNEAQ (reference sequence). The CDR3 consists of 11 residues. Between the trimmed V and J ends, which lost 5 bases and 4 bases, there was a span of 4 bases. The DNA for the CDR3 is TGTGCCAGCAGCGGTCCAGATACGCAGTATTTT. This gives the protein CASSGPDTQYF.

The gene calls are TRBV7-9 and TRBJ2-7; 10 nucleotides align to TRBD1. J gave up 4 bases and V 6 bases, and 6 bases lay outside the gene matches. The CDR3 length is 14 residues. CDR1 SEHNR and CDR2 FQNEAQ come from the germline V gene (reference sequence). The CDR3 loop reads CASRPGTGVYEQYF. In nucleotides, the CDR3 is TGTGCCAGCAGGCCCGGGACAGGGGTTTACGAGCAGTACTTC.

The genes are TRBV5-5 and TRBJ2-3, with D tentatively TRBD2 (5 bases). The CDR3 contains 14 residues. Germline-derived CDR1 and CDR2 are SGHKS and YYEKEE (reference sequence). Trimming cost V 4 bases and J 2 bases, with 11 bases left between them. DNA of the CDR3: TGTGCCAGCAGCCCCGTGGACTTCACAGATACGCAGTATTTT. Protein sequence: CASSPVDFTDTQYF.

The rearrangement uses TRBV5-6 and TRBJ1-3; a weak D match, TRBD1 (5 bases). The germline CDR1 and CDR2 sequences are SGHDT and YYEEEE. The CDR3 is made up of 14 amino acids. Trimming pared 3 bases from V and 4 bases from J, leaving 11 bases between. CDR3: CASSSRGTGNTIYF. The CDR3 DNA sequence: TGTGCCAGCAGCTCGAGGGGAACAGGAAACACCATATATTTT. The full variable domain, rest sourced from reference TRBV5-6 and TRBJ1-3, is DAGVTQSPTHLIKTRGQQVTLRCSPKSGHDTVSWYQQALGQGPQFIFQYYEEEERQRGNFPDRFSGHQFPNYSSELNVNALLLGDSALYLCASSSRGTGNTIYFGEGSWLTVV.

The rearrangement uses TRBV7-9 and TRBJ2-7, with 11 bases fitting TRBD1. CDR1 and CDR2 from the germline V gene are SEHNR and FQNEAQ (reference sequence). The J segment lost 6 bases and the V segment lost 5 bases, leaving 9 bases of the junction unmatched. The CDR3 is 15 amino acids. As DNA, the CDR3 is TGTGCCAGCAGCCCACATCCCGGGACAGGGGGCGAGCAGTACTTC. Encoded protein: CASSPHPGTGGEQYF.

The table lists this clone with a count of one. This rearrangement joins TRBV5-4 to TRBJ1-1; D not resolved. This CDR3 has 15 residues. Germline V gene data show CDR1 as SGHNT and CDR2 as YYREEE (reference sequence). V lost 0 bases to trimming and J lost 0 bases, with 9 bases between them. CDR3: CASSLGQQLNTEAFF. DNA of the CDR3: TGTGCCAGCAGCTTGGGGCAGCAGTTGAACACTGAAGCTTTCTTT.

This clone was seen a few times. The rearrangement joins TRBV16 to TRBJ1-1; the D is unclear. There are 13 residues in the CDR3. V dropped 2 bases and J dropped 2 bases, with 6 bases sitting between them. In germline, CDR1 is KGHSY, CDR2 FQNENV. In nucleotides, the CDR3 is TGTGCCAGCAGCCAACGGGGTAACACTGAAGCTTTCTTT. Translation: CASSQRGNTEAFF.